The 24 T cell receptor beta chains below come from one sample, sequenced in a study of cytomegalovirus exposure and HLA in healthy donors. Sequenced by immunoSEQ multiplex PCR; TCRdb stores in-frame clones only, minus some. Among over 120,000 clones, 94% were seen once, and the ten largest hold around 1.9%. Sequencing was performed on PBMCs. These receptors originate from a man between 18 and 35 years old in good health and CMV-seropositive.

The gene calls are TRBV7-3 and TRBJ2-3; 8 positions agree with TRBD2. In germline, CDR1 is SGHTA, CDR2 FQGTGA. Losses at the gene ends were 2 bases for V and 6 bases for J; bases not matched to a gene: 4. CDR3 length: 14 amino acids. This CDR3 is CASSLAGTSDTQYF. CDR3 bases: TGTGCCAGCAGCTTAGCCGGGACTAGTGATACGCAGTATTTT.

The chain links TRBV6-5 to TRBJ2-5, with D possibly being TRBD1 (6 bases). CDR1 is MNHEY and CDR2 is SVGAGI in the germline V gene. With 4 bases removed from V and 4 bases from J, the gap between germline ends came to 16 bases. The CDR3 covers 15 residues. The CDR3 protein is CASSSTGLGAETQYF. CDR3 bases: TGTGCCAGCAGTTCGACAGGTCTGGGAGCAGAGACCCAGTACTTC.

This chain joins TRBV19 and TRBJ1-1; TRBD1 aligns across 8 bases. The germline CDR1 and CDR2 sequences are LNHDA and SQIVND (reference sequence). The CDR3 spans 15 residues. Germline trimming cut 6 bases from V and 0 bases from J; bases unmatched to any gene: 6. CDR3 protein: CASRPTGAMNTEAFF. In nucleotides, the CDR3 is TGTGCCAGTAGACCGACAGGGGCGATGAACACTGAAGCTTTCTTT.

This clone was seen once. CDR3 protein: CATSKFSGSNEQYF. The CDR3 bases are TGTGCCACCAGCAAGTTTAGCGGGAGTAACGAGCAGTACTTC. The chain joins TRBV15 to TRBJ2-7; 9 nucleotides align to TRBD2. Germline assignment: CDR1 LNHNV and CDR2 YYDKDF (reference sequence). The CDR3 consists of 14 residues. With 4 bases clipped from V and 5 bases from J, the junction kept 6 bases outside the gene matches. Full variable domain (remainder filled in from reference TRBV15 and TRBJ2-7): DAMVIQNPRYQVTQFGKPVTLSCSQTLNHNVMYWYQQKSSQAPKLLFHYYDKDFNNEADTPDNFQSRRPNTSFCFLDIRSPGLGDTAMYLCATSKFSGSNEQYFGPGTRLTVT.

The V call is TRBV30, the J call TRBJ2-5, with unresolved D. From germline, CDR1 is GTSNPN and CDR2 SVGIG (reference sequence). V was pared by 4 bases and J by 2 bases, with 14 bases between. This CDR3 comprises 14 residues. In DNA form, the CDR3 reads TGTGCCTGGAAAAATGGGCACTTTCAAGAGACCCAGTACTTC. This codes for CAWKNGHFQETQYF.

The chain is built from TRBV9 and TRBJ2-7; D not resolved. Between the trimmed V and J ends, which lost 0 bases and 6 bases, there was a span of 10 bases. The CDR3 is 13 amino acids. The germline gives CDR1 SGDLS, CDR2 YYNGEE. The CDR3 sequence is CASSVAADFEQYF. In DNA form, the CDR3 reads TGTGCCAGCAGCGTAGCCGCGGATTTCGAGCAGTACTTC.

This clone was picked up one time. The CDR3: CASSSTGWEETQYF. The DNA for the CDR3 is TGTGCCAGCAGTTCGACAGGGTGGGAAGAGACCCAGTACTTC. The chain recombines TRBV28 with TRBJ2-5; 7 bases agree with TRBD1. V lost 4 bases to trimming and J lost 3 bases; unmatched junction nucleotides: 5. Germline V gene sequence: CDR1 MDHEN, CDR2 SYDVKM. The CDR3 loop spans 14 amino acids.

This chain joins TRBV29-1 and TRBJ2-1; 7 positions agree with TRBD2. Trimming at V came to 7 bases and at J to 6 bases, leaving 15 bases not matched to a gene. There are 15 residues in the CDR3. Germline CDR1 is SQVTM and CDR2 is ANQGSEA. The CDR3 spells CSGEAGRAVGNEQFF. DNA of the CDR3: TGCAGCGGAGAAGCGGGAAGGGCGGTTGGCAATGAGCAGTTCTTC.

The chain couples TRBV6-6 to TRBJ2-2; possible D gene TRBD1, 6 bases. V lost 8 bases, J lost 2 bases, and 12 bases lay in between. The CDR3 covers 14 residues. The V gene's germline CDR1 is MNHNY and CDR2 SVGAGI (reference sequence). As DNA, the CDR3 is TGTGCCAGCTGCCAGGGGATAAACACCGGGGAGCTGTTTTTT. Its protein is CASCQGINTGELFF.

This clone came up a few times. The V gene is TRBV5-4, the J gene TRBJ2-1; D is perhaps TRBD1 (6 bases). The germline CDR1 and CDR2 sequences are SGHNT and YYREEE (reference sequence). The ends were cut back, 4 bases at V and 2 bases at J, with 10 bases in the middle. This CDR3 has 14 amino acids. The CDR3 sequence: CASSLQGPYNEQFF. The CDR3 nucleotides are TGTGCCAGCAGCCTACAGGGCCCCTACAATGAGCAGTTCTTC.

This chain links TRBV9 with TRBJ2-2, with TRBD2 identical over 8 bases. Germline V lookup: CDR1 SGDLS, CDR2 YYNGEE. This CDR3 has 14 amino acids. The J segment lost 2 bases and the V segment lost 5 bases, leaving 2 bases of the junction unmatched. The CDR3 DNA reads TGTGCCAGCAGAACTAGCGGAAACACCGGGGAGCTGTTTTTT. Translating it yields CASRTSGNTGELFF.

This sequence joins TRBV7-8 and TRBJ2-7; D might be TRBD1 (7 bases). The CDR3 has 14 amino acids. The ends were cut back, 1 base at V and 6 bases at J, with 13 bases in the middle. CDR1 is SGHVS and CDR2 is FQNEAQ in the germline V gene. CDR3 nucleotide sequence: TGTGCCAGCAGCTTAGATCACAGGGGAGGCGAGCAGTACTTC. Translation gives CASSLDHRGGEQYF.

The chain employs TRBV6-5 and TRBJ2-2; TRBD2 might be the D (5 bases). V was shortened by 4 bases and J by 3 bases, with 12 bases between the two germline ends. The CDR3 is made up of 15 amino acids. Per germline, CDR1 MNHEY and CDR2 SVGAGI. CDR3 sequence (DNA): TGTGCCAGCAGTTTAGGGAGACCCGACACCGGGGAGCTGTTTTTT. It codes for CASSLGRPDTGELFF.

This rearrangement joins TRBV21-1 to TRBJ1-1; TRBD1, the D gene given by the table, was not confirmed from the DNA. TRBV21-1 is a documented pseudogene. CDR3 length: 14 amino acids. For the CDR3, the DNA is TGTGCCAGCAGCGGGCGACAGGGGAGCACTGAAGCTTTCTTT. Its protein product is CASSGRQGSTEAFF.

The chain combines TRBV28 with TRBJ1-1, with D tentatively TRBD1 (5 bases). The V gene's germline CDR1 is MDHEN and CDR2 SYDVKM. V was clipped by 1 base and J by 5 bases, with 11 bases between them. CDR3 size: 14 residues. The CDR3: CASSLYRGWTEAFF. The CDR3 coding sequence is TGTGCCAGCAGTTTATATAGGGGATGGACTGAAGCTTTCTTT.

This clone was observed a single time. The V gene is TRBV18, the J gene TRBJ2-5; 7 bases line up with TRBD1. V was clipped by 2 bases and J by 7 bases; unmatched bases: 10. Germline V gene lookup returns CDR1 KGHSH and CDR2 LQKENI. The CDR3 is made up of 15 amino acids. The CDR3 loop is CASSPVDRSLGTQYF. As DNA, the CDR3 is TGTGCCAGCTCACCAGTGGACAGGTCTTTGGGGACCCAGTACTTC.

The rearrangement uses TRBV27 and TRBJ2-2; D is perhaps TRBD2 (5 bases). Trimming cost V 5 bases and J 7 bases, with 20 bases left between them. Germline V gives CDR1 MNHEY, CDR2 SMNVEV (reference sequence). The CDR3 is 16 amino acids. The CDR3 coding sequence is TGTGCCAGCAGTCCATTACCGGGGTCCGGTGGCGGGGAGCTGTTTTTT. This encodes CASSPLPGSGGGELFF.

CDR3 DNA: TGTGCCAGCAGTTTGGGCTCCAGGGTGGACTATGGCTACACCTTC. Amino acids: CASSLGSRVDYGYTF. The chain couples TRBV28 to TRBJ1-2; TRBD1 is a possible D gene (5 bases). Germline-derived CDR1 and CDR2 are MDHEN and SYDVKM. V was shortened by 3 bases and J by 3 bases, with 14 bases between the two germline ends. The CDR3 runs to 15 residues.

V is TRBV28 and J is TRBJ2-7; 11 bases match TRBD2. Germline values: CDR1 MDHEN, CDR2 SYDVKM. This CDR3 is 14 amino acids long. V was pared by 10 bases and J by 1 base, with 6 bases of the junction left unmatched. This chain's CDR3 is CATGGLAESYEQYF. CDR3 coding DNA: TGTGCCACCGGGGGACTAGCGGAATCCTACGAGCAGTACTTC. Combining the CDR3 with reference TRBV28 and TRBJ2-7 gives the whole variable domain DVKVTQSSRYLVKRTGEKVFLECVQDMDHENMFWYRQDPGLGLRLIYFSYDVKMKEKGDIPEGYSVSREKKERFSLILESASTNQTSMYLCATGGLAESYEQYFGPGTRLTVT.

This clone appeared a single time. The chain has TRBV7-3 and TRBJ2-1, with TRBD2 matching 9 bases. J gave up 8 bases and V 5 bases, and 13 bases lay outside the gene matches. The CDR3 loop spans 16 amino acids. Germline-derived CDR1 and CDR2 are SGHTA and FQGTGA. The CDR3 DNA reads as TGTGCCAGCAGCCCAACCGCGGCTAGCGGGATCTATGAGCAGTTCTTC. It codes for CASSPTAASGIYEQFF.

The CDR3 region has the DNA TGTGCCAGCAGTCTTAGAGGACAGGGTAACTATGGCTACACCTTC. It yields the protein CASSLRGQGNYGYTF. The V gene is TRBV28, the J gene TRBJ1-2; TRBD1 matches 8 bases. Per germline, CDR1 MDHEN and CDR2 SYDVKM. The CDR3 is 15 residues long. V was pared by 5 bases and J by 1 base, with 6 bases of the junction left unmatched.

The chain carries TRBV11-2 and TRBJ2-7; TRBD1 matches 11 bases. CDR3 length: 16 amino acids. CDR1 SGHAT and CDR2 FQNNGV come from the germline V gene. V lost 3 bases and J lost 9; bases outside the gene matches: 13. CDR3 coding DNA: TGTGCCAGCAGCTTCGCGGGGGGACAGGGGGTTCTGGGGCAGTACTTC. Its translation is CASSFAGGQGVLGQYF.

In this sample, this clone turned up once. The rearrangement links TRBV2 to TRBJ1-3; D is undetermined. Germline values: CDR1 SNHLY, CDR2 FYNNEI. Between the trimmed V and J ends, which lost 2 bases and 4 bases, there was a span of 9 bases. The CDR3 consists of 14 residues. CDR3 in DNA: TGTGCCAGCAGTGAATCGGGAGGCGGAAACACCATATATTTT. It is translated as CASSESGGGNTIYF.

To note about this clone: A junction end diverges from the germline sequence, so it may reflect a read error. The chain is built from TRBV6-7 and TRBJ2-4, with 7 bases lining up with TRBD2. TRBV6-7 is identified as an open reading frame with a role that is uncertain. There are 9 residues in the CDR3. The CDR3 DNA is TGTGCCAGCAGGTTACGGGGGGTGTTC. It specifies CASRLRGVF.